The present T cell receptor (beta chain) was sequenced within a study of T cells in Graves' hyperthyroidism and ophthalmopathy. Study as a whole: Blood from the periphery was taken at initial diagnosis, before any treatment. Points from the study as a whole: Ophthalmopathy was model-predicted a median about 6.9 months pre-onset.

Regarding this clonotype: Its antigen is unknown.

TCR beta CDR3 region amplification was performed from RNA transcripts. During a first-round RT-PCR of the TCR CDR3, the HTBI primer set was used. TCRdb re-called the multiplex PCR reads with MiXCR, one entry per CDR3 protein. In the table there are 250,000 to 300,000 distinct CDR3 sequences, 13% of which are singletons. Germline lookup yields CDR1 SGHNT and CDR2 YYREEE (reference sequence). The V and J ends lost 3 bases and 7 bases respectively, with 14 bases between them. The CDR3 has 13 amino acids. Researchers barred patients who had uncontrolled infection, other autoimmune disease, pregnancy or lactation. Thyroid ultrasound, orbital computed tomography, clinical symptoms, and serum thyroxine and TRAb underpinned diagnoses.

The clonotype originates from a woman aged 25-40 years with Graves' hyperthyroidism that later progressed to Graves' ophthalmopathy. The sample consisted of blood. V gene TRBV5-4 combines with J gene TRBJ2-7, with a weak D call TRBD2 (5 bases). The CDR3 DNA follows: TGTGCCAGCAGCTCGCGGACGGCGGGTGAGCAGTACTTC. Amino acid sequence: CASSSRTAGEQYF.